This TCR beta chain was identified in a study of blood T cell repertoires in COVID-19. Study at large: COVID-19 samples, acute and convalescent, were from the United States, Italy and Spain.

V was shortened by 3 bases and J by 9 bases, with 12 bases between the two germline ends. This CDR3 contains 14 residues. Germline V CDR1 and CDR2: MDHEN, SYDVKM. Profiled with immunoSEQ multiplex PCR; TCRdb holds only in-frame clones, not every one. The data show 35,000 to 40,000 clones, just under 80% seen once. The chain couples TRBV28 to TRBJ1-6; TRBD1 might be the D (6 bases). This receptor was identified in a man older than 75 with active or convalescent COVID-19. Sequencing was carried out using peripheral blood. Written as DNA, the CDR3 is TGTGCCAGCAGTTTCGGGGGGGCTGGTTCACCCCTCCACTTT. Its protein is CASSFGGAGSPLHF.